Following are 20 T cell receptor beta chains from one sample sequenced in a study of T-cell memory formation after mild COVID-19. Via MiXCR, TCRdb re-called the 5' RACE reads, giving one row per CDR3 protein. This table holds fewer than 60,000 distinct CDR3 sequences, around a quarter found once. Sequencing was performed on PBMCs or a T cell subset sorted from them (not recorded which). These receptors were obtained from a man aged 18-30 years who had mild COVID-19 (a few samples of this study predate the infection). Cell type and time point are not known.

The chain couples TRBV4-2 to TRBJ2-1, with TRBD2 matching over 10 bases. V dropped 1 base and J dropped 9; count of bases not matched to a gene: 15. The CDR3 length is 18 residues. In germline, CDR1 is LGHNA, CDR2 YNFKEQ. The CDR3 reads CASSQAGVISGGAGEQFF. DNA of the CDR3: TGTGCCAGCAGCCAAGCAGGGGTGATAAGCGGGGGGGCCGGTGAGCAGTTCTTC.

The V and J genes are TRBV6-5 and TRBJ1-5, with 7 bases lining up with TRBD1. The V and J ends lost 2 bases and 0 bases, in that order; junction bases with no gene match: 7. Germline values: CDR1 MNHEY, CDR2 SVGAGI. The CDR3 contains 17 residues. Written as DNA, the CDR3 is TGTGCCAGCAGTTACCGGACAGGATCCTATAGCAATCAGCCCCAGCATTTT. Translated, it gives CASSYRTGSYSNQPQHF.

The rearrangement joins TRBV5-1 to TRBJ1-1; 12 nucleotides match TRBD1. The CDR3 loop spans 18 amino acids. V shed 3 bases and J 3 bases; nucleotides not matched to a gene: 12. Germline V lookup: CDR1 SGHRS, CDR2 YFSETQ. The CDR3 loop reads CASSSLGTGGAGDTEAFF. In DNA form, the CDR3 reads TGCGCCAGCAGCTCGCTCGGGACAGGGGGCGCCGGGGACACTGAAGCTTTCTTT.

This clonotype has just a few counts. The gene calls are TRBV4-1 and TRBJ2-7, with 9 bases aligning to TRBD1. Germline CDR1 MGHRA, CDR2 YSYEKL. There are 16 residues in the CDR3. Losses at the gene ends were 3 bases for V and 3 bases for J; bases not matched to a gene: 9. CDR3 DNA sequence: TGCGCCAGCAGCCAGGACCCGGGACAGGGTATCTACGAGCAGTACTTC. The encoded protein is CASSQDPGQGIYEQYF.

This clonotype was detected many times. As DNA, the CDR3 is TGTGCCAGCAGCTTAAACCAGGTGACAGATACGCAGTATTTT. Translation gives CASSLNQVTDTQYF. The V and J genes are TRBV7-9 and TRBJ2-3, with D unclear. This CDR3 is built from 14 residues. V shed 2 bases and J shed 3 bases, with 9 bases lying between them. Germline values: CDR1 SEHNR, CDR2 FQNEAQ (reference sequence). Full variable domain (remainder filled in from reference TRBV7-9 and TRBJ2-3): DTGVSQNPRHKITKRGQNVTFRCDPISEHNRLYWYRQTLGQGPEFLTYFQNEAQLEKSRLLSDRFSAERPKGSFSTLEIQRTEQGDSAMYLCASSLNQVTDTQYFGPGTRLTVL.

This clonotype was detected once. The chain employs TRBV29-1 and TRBJ2-7; tentatively, D is TRBD1 or TRBD2 (5 bases each). The length of the CDR3 is 13 residues. The germline gives CDR1 SQVTM, CDR2 ANQGSEA. Trimming took off 7 bases at V and 2 bases at J, with 15 bases between the two ends. The CDR3: CSGGRGLTYEQYF. CDR3 coding DNA: TGCAGCGGGGGGAGAGGGCTTACCTACGAGCAGTACTTC.

This clonotype came up many times. The V and J genes are TRBV29-1 and TRBJ2-7, with D maybe TRBD2 (5 bases). Germline V gene sequence: CDR1 SQVTM, CDR2 ANQGSEA. The V end lost 2 bases, the J end lost 4 bases, and 9 bases lay between the germline ends. The CDR3 extends over 12 amino acids. The CDR3, as DNA: TGCAGCGTTGAAACTAGGGATTACGAGCAGTACTTC. Translating it yields CSVETRDYEQYF.

This clonotype came up a few times. The rearrangement uses TRBV20-1 and TRBJ1-2; D unresolved. CDR1 DFQATT and CDR2 SNEGSKA come from the germline V gene (reference sequence). With 0 bases removed from V and 12 bases from J, the gap between germline ends came to 14 bases. The CDR3 has 12 residues. In nucleotides, the CDR3 is TGCAGTGCTAGAGATTATGGGTACAAGGACACCTTC. Protein: CSARDYGYKDTF.

The rearrangement links TRBV12-3 or TRBV12-4 to TRBJ1-1; 10 bases are shared with TRBD1. This CDR3 region has 15 residues. V lost 5 bases and J lost 4; bases outside the gene matches: 7. CDR3 protein: CASSAGTGVITEAFF. The CDR3 DNA sequence: TGTGCCAGCAGTGCCGGGACAGGGGTTATCACTGAAGCTTTCTTT.

The rearrangement links TRBV7-2 to TRBJ2-1; perhaps TRBD2 as D (5 bases). Germline V gives CDR1 SGHTA, CDR2 FQGNSA. V was trimmed by 1 base and J by 6 bases, leaving 10 bases between them. There are 14 residues in the CDR3. CDR3 protein: CASSLGGGLNEQFF. Written as DNA, the CDR3 is TGTGCCAGCAGCTTAGGAGGAGGTCTCAATGAGCAGTTCTTC.

The chain carries TRBV7-9 and TRBJ2-3; 8 bases line up with TRBD1. The CDR3 spans 17 residues. In germline, CDR1 is SEHNR, CDR2 FQNEAQ (reference sequence). V lost 4 bases and J lost 4; bases outside the gene matches: 13. The CDR3 loop reads CASSYPTGVDSADTQYF. As DNA, the CDR3 is TGTGCCAGCAGCTATCCGACAGGGGTGGATTCGGCAGATACGCAGTATTTT.

The rearrangement uses TRBV5-1 and TRBJ2-3, with D possibly TRBD1 on 6 matching bases. Germline V lookup: CDR1 SGHRS, CDR2 YFSETQ. V lost 1 base to trimming and J lost 6 bases, with 15 bases between them. The CDR3 contains 15 residues. The CDR3 region is CASSLTGSDRDTQYF. The CDR3 nucleotides are TGCGCCAGCAGCTTGACAGGGTCCGATCGGGATACGCAGTATTTT.

The chain couples TRBV9 to TRBJ2-7; D is perhaps TRBD2 (7 bases). V was cut by 4 bases and J by 5 bases, with 19 bases left in between. CDR1 is SGDLS, CDR2 YYNGEE, per germline. This CDR3 has 15 residues. The CDR3 loop reads CASSPGEGVTHEQYF. The DNA for the CDR3 is TGTGCCAGCAGCCCCGGGGAGGGGGTCACCCACGAGCAGTACTTC.

Only a few counts were recorded for this clonotype. This chain uses TRBV28 with TRBJ2-1; 16 bases agree with TRBD2. This CDR3 has 19 amino acids. The germline V gene has CDR1 MDHEN and CDR2 SYDVKM. Trimming cost V 6 bases and J 3 bases; bases outside gene matches: 11. The DNA of the CDR3 is TGTGCCAGCAGCCTACCGGGACTAGCGGGGGGGCCTAGCTACAATGAGCAGTTCTTC. Translated, it gives CASSLPGLAGGPSYNEQFF.

This clonotype appeared a few times. The chain has TRBV7-4 and TRBJ1-4, with unresolved D. V was pared by 9 bases and J by 4 bases, with 9 bases between. The germline V gene encodes CDR1 SGHVT and CDR2 SQSDAQ. There are 12 residues in the CDR3. The CDR3 sequence: CARGNSNEKLFF. The CDR3 coding sequence is TGTGCCAGGGGCAATAGTAATGAAAAACTGTTTTTT. Full variable domain (missing parts from reference TRBV7-4 and TRBJ1-4): GAGVSQSPRYKVAKRGRDVALRCDSISGHVTLYWYRQTLGQGSEVLTYSQSDAQRDKSGRPSGRFSAERPERSVSTLKIQRTEQGDSAVYLCARGNSNEKLFFGSGTQLSVL.

V gene TRBV6-5 combines with J gene TRBJ1-2; 9 bases align to TRBD1. The trim removed 5 bases at V and 11 bases at J, leaving 9 bases unmatched. CDR3 length: 13 residues. Germline CDR1 reads MNHEY; CDR2 reads SVGAGI. CDR3 loop: CASSPRGDREYTF. In nucleotides, the CDR3 is TGTGCCAGCAGTCCACGCGGGGACAGGGAGTACACCTTC.

This chain links TRBV6-2 or TRBV6-3 with TRBJ2-7; D is undetermined. The V end lost 8 bases, the J end lost 3 bases, and 11 bases lay between the germline ends. This CDR3 is 12 amino acids long. Germline assignment: CDR1 MNHEY and CDR2 SVGEGT. DNA for the CDR3: TGTGCCAGCGGGCAGGATGACTACGAGCAGTACGTC. Amino acids: CASGQDDYEQYV.

The chain couples TRBV12-3 or TRBV12-4 to TRBJ2-3, with a possible D match to TRBD2 (5 bases). The germline V and J ends were trimmed by 5 bases and 0 bases, with 15 bases remaining between them. The CDR3 spans 16 residues. CDR3 sequence (DNA): TGTGCCAGCAGTGTACGGGGAGACACTAGCACAGATACGCAGTATTTT. Its protein product is CASSVRGDTSTDTQYF.

This chain uses TRBV6-1 with TRBJ1-6; D not resolved. CDR1 is MNHNS, CDR2 SASEGT, per germline. The V end lost 7 bases, the J end lost 10 bases, and 11 bases lay between the germline ends. The length of the CDR3 is 12 residues. CDR3 DNA sequence: TGTGCCAGCATGGACGTAGGATCACCCCTCCACTTT. Its protein product is CASMDVGSPLHF.

This clonotype appeared a few times. The chain couples TRBV4-1 to TRBJ2-2; 14 bases are shared with TRBD2. CDR1 and CDR2 from the germline V gene are MGHRA and YSYEKL. J gave up 3 bases and V 4 bases, and 4 bases lay outside the gene matches. The CDR3 has 17 amino acids. Here the CDR3 DNA reads TGCGCCAGCAGCCCGACTAGCGGGGGGGCTTACACCGGGGAGCTGTTTTTT. Translated: CASSPTSGGAYTGELFF.